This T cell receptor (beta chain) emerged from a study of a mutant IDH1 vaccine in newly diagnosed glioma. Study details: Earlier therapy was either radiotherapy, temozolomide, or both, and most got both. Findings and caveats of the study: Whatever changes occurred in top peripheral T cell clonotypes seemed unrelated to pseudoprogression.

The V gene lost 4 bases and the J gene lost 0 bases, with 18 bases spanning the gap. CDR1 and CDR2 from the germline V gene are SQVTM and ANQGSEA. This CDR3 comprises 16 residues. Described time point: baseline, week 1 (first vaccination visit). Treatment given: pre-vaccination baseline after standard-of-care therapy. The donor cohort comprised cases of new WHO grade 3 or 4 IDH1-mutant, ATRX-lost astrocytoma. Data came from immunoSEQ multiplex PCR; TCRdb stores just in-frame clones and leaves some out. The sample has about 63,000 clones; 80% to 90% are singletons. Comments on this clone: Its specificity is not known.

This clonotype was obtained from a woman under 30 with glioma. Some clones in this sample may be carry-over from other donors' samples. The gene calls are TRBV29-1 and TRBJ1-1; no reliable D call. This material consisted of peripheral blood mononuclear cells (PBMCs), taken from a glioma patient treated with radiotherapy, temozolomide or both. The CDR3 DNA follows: TGCAGCGTTGTACCGGAGAGGCTGTCCTTGAACACTGAAGCTTTCTTT. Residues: CSVVPERLSLNTEAFF.